The source of this TCR beta chain is a study of blood T cell repertoires in COVID-19. The table came from immunoSEQ multiplex PCR; TCRdb's copy has only in-frame clones and leaves some out. The repertoire holds approximately 400,000 clones, with about four fifths as singletons. This clone was counted only a few times. Participant reports of clinical history set cohort assignment. Losses at the gene ends were 4 bases for V and 0 bases for J; bases not matched to a gene: 15. The CDR3 sequence is 20 residues long. The V gene's germline CDR1 is LGHNA and CDR2 YNFKEQ. The sample comprised PBMCs or T cells enriched from blood (not recorded which). This sequence originates from a woman aged 50 to 60 who had recovered from COVID-19. The V and J genes are TRBV4-2 and TRBJ1-4; 9 bases match TRBD1. The CDR3 nucleotides are TGTGCCAGCAGCCCCCGACTATTGACAGGGGGTGTTGCAACTAATGAAAAACTGTTTTTT. Translation: CASSPRLLTGGVATNEKLFF.